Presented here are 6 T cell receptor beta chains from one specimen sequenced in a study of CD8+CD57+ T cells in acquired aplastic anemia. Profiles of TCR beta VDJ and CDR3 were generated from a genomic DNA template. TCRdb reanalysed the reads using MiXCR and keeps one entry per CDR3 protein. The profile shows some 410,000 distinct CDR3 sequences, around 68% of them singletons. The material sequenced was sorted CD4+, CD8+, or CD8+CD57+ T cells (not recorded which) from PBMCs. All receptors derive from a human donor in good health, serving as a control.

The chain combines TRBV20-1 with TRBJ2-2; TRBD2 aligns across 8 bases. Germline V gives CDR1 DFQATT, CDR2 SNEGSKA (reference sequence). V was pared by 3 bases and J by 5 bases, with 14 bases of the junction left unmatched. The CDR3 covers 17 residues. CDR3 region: CSAREGSGGGRTGELFF. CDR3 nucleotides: TGCAGTGCTAGGGAGGGATCGGGGGGGGGGCGAACCGGGGAGCTGTTTTTT.

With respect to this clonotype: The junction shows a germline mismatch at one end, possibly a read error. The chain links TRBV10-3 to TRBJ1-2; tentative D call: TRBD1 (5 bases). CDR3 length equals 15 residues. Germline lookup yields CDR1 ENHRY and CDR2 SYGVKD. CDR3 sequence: CASSYSNTGQYGYTF. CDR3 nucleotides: TGTGCCAGCAGTTACTCGAACACGGGGCAATATGGCTACACCTTC.

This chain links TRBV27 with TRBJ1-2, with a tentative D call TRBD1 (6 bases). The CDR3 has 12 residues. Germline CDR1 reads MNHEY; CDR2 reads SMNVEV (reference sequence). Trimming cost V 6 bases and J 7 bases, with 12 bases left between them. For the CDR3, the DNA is TGTGCCAGCAGCCGGGGGGCCATTGGCTACACCTTC. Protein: CASSRGAIGYTF.

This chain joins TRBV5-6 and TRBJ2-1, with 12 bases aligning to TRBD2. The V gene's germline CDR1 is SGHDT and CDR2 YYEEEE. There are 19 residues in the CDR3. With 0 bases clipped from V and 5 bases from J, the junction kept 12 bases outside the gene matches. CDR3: CASSLVSLAGGFSHNEQFF. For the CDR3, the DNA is TGTGCCAGCAGCTTGGTCTCACTAGCGGGGGGATTTTCCCACAATGAGCAGTTCTTC.

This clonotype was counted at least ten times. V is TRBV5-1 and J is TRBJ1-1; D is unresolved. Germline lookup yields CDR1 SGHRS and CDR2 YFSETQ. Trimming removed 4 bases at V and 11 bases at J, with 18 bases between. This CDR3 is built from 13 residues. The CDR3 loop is CASSPDSVSWAFF. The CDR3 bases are TGCGCCAGCAGCCCAGATTCGGTTTCGTGGGCTTTCTTT. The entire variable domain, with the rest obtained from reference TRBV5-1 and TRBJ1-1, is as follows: KAGVTQTPRYLIKTRGQQVTLSCSPISGHRSVSWYQQTPGQGLQFLFEYFSETQRNKGNFPGRFSGRQFSNSRSEMNVSTLELGDSALYLCASSPDSVSWAFFGQGTRLTVV.

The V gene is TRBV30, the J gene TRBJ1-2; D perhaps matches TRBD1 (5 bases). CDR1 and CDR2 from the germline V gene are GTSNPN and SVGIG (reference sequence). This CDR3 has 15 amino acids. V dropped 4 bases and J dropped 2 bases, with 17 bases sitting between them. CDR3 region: CAWIQKGIQNYGYTF. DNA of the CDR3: TGTGCCTGGATTCAAAAGGGGATTCAAAACTATGGCTACACCTTC.